Presented here are 23 T cell receptor beta chains from one specimen sequenced in a study of T cell responses to AZD1222 COVID-19 vaccine. The protocol was immunoSEQ multiplex PCR, while the TCRdb copy is restricted to in-frame clones and leaves out a portion. The data hold about 85,000 clones, with over 70% observed a single time. Sequencing was performed on peripheral blood, taken on day 0 of AZD1222 vaccination. The receptors shown here come from an adult in good health.

The chain carries TRBV3-1 (or the pseudogene TRBV3-2) and TRBJ2-7; D is possibly TRBD2 (6 bases). Trimming left V 2 bases short and J 2 bases short, with 16 bases between. Germline values: CDR1 LGHDT, CDR2 YNNKEL (reference sequence). The CDR3 spans 16 residues. The CDR3 region has the DNA TGTGCCAGCAGCCAACATCGGGACTGGGGAGCCTACGAGCAGTACTTC. This sequence encodes CASSQHRDWGAYEQYF.

The chain has TRBV7-9 and TRBJ2-7, with 7 bases lining up with TRBD1. Unmatched junction bases numbered 9, after V lost 5 bases and J lost 2 bases. The CDR3 sequence is 15 residues long. CDR1 is SEHNR, CDR2 FQNEAQ, per germline (reference sequence). CDR3: CASSPNWGQTYEQYF. The CDR3 DNA reads TGTGCCAGCAGCCCAAACTGGGGACAGACCTACGAGCAGTACTTC.

V gene TRBV11-3 combines with J gene TRBJ2-5; TRBD2 might be the D (6 bases). This CDR3 region has 15 residues. The V gene lost 2 bases and the J gene lost 5 bases, with 15 bases spanning the gap. CDR1 and CDR2 from the germline V gene are SGHNT and YENEEA. CDR3 region: CASSLLGLAGETQYF. In nucleotides, the CDR3 is TGTGCCAGCAGCTTATTGGGACTCGCGGGCGAGACCCAGTACTTC.

The rearrangement uses TRBV5-6 and TRBJ1-6; a possible D gene is TRBD1 (5 bases). Germline CDR1 and CDR2: SGHDT and YYEEEE. Between the trimmed V and J ends, which lost 1 base and 6 bases, there was a span of 8 bases. This CDR3 is 14 amino acids long. The CDR3 sequence: CASSLRQFNSPLHF. Written as DNA, the CDR3 is TGTGCCAGCAGCTTGCGACAGTTTAATTCACCCCTCCACTTT.

The chain recombines TRBV27 with TRBJ2-7; TRBD2 matches 8 bases. The germline V gene encodes CDR1 MNHEY and CDR2 SMNVEV (reference sequence). The CDR3 length is 15 residues. The V gene end was trimmed by 6 bases and the J gene end by 5 bases; junction bases not matched to a gene: 12. For the CDR3, the DNA is TGTGCCAGCAGCGATAGGACTCGGGGGGGTGACGAGCAGTACTTC. Protein sequence: CASSDRTRGGDEQYF.

This clone was counted a single time. The chain links TRBV5-6 to TRBJ1-1; unclear D gene. Per the germline V gene, CDR1 is SGHDT and CDR2 is YYEEEE. The ends were cut back, 9 bases at V and 0 bases at J, with 12 bases in the middle. The CDR3 covers 13 residues. The CDR3 reads CATQRGMNTEAFF. The CDR3, as DNA: TGTGCCACCCAGCGTGGCATGAACACTGAAGCTTTCTTT.

This chain joins TRBV10-1 and TRBJ2-7; weak D call: TRBD2 (5 bases). V was shortened by 0 bases and J by 3 bases, with 12 bases between the two germline ends. CDR3 length: 15 amino acids. CDR1 and CDR2 from the germline V gene are WNHNN and SYGVQD (reference sequence). Written as DNA, the CDR3 is TGCGCCAGCAGTGAGTCCGGGGTTCAAATCTACGAGCAGTACTTC. Amino acid sequence: CASSESGVQIYEQYF.

The chain employs TRBV24-1 and TRBJ2-5, with D tentatively TRBD2 (5 bases). V lost 3 bases and J lost 8, with 21 bases in between. Germline-derived CDR1 and CDR2 are KGHDR and SFDVKD. This CDR3 spans 16 amino acids. CDR3 bases: TGTGCCACCAGTGATCCTATGGACGCCTCGACGGGAACCCAGTACTTC. This translates into CATSDPMDASTGTQYF.

The gene calls are TRBV7-2 and TRBJ2-7; 10 positions agree with TRBD1. V dropped 6 bases and J dropped 1; count of bases not matched to a gene: 6. Germline V lookup: CDR1 SGHTA, CDR2 FQGNSA. This CDR3 has 15 amino acids. This CDR3 is CASRPTDRGSYEQYF. The CDR3 DNA sequence: TGTGCCAGCAGACCCACGGACAGGGGGTCCTACGAGCAGTACTTC.

The table lists this clone with a count of one. This sequence joins TRBV5-4 and TRBJ2-2; 8 nucleotides align to TRBD2. The germline gives CDR1 SGHNT, CDR2 YYREEE (reference sequence). The trim removed 0 bases at V and 3 bases at J, leaving 4 bases unmatched. This CDR3 spans 16 amino acids. The CDR3 DNA reads as TGTGCCAGCAGCTTGGACCCGCGGGGGGACACCGGGGAGCTGTTTTTT. Its protein is CASSLDPRGDTGELFF.

The V gene is TRBV3-1 (or the pseudogene TRBV3-2), the J gene TRBJ2-7; TRBD2 aligns across 11 bases. Unmatched junction bases numbered 10, after V lost 2 bases and J lost 7 bases. Germline V gene data show CDR1 as LGHDT and CDR2 as YNNKEL (reference sequence). This CDR3 spans 16 amino acids. The CDR3 loop is CASSQLTSGGWGEQYF. DNA of the CDR3: TGTGCCAGCAGCCAACTCACTAGCGGGGGATGGGGGGAGCAGTACTTC.

This chain connects TRBV27 to TRBJ1-1; TRBD1 might be the D (6 bases). The CDR3 extends over 15 amino acids. V lost 2 bases, J lost 1 base, and 11 bases lay in between. Germline V gene data show CDR1 as MNHEY and CDR2 as SMNVEV (reference sequence). CDR3 DNA sequence: TGTGCCAGCAGTTTAATCGACAGGCCGAACACTGAAGCTTTCTTT. This gives the protein CASSLIDRPNTEAFF.

The V and J genes are TRBV12-3 or TRBV12-4 and TRBJ1-1; no reliable D call. CDR3 length equals 12 residues. With 3 bases removed from V and 5 bases from J, the gap between germline ends came to 7 bases. The CDR3 region has the DNA TGTGCCAGCAGTTTTTTTGTTACTGAAGCTTTCTTT. Its translation is CASSFFVTEAFF.

This clone was counted a few times. The chain employs TRBV9 and TRBJ2-1; 11 nucleotides align to TRBD2. The CDR3 totals 14 residues. The germline CDR1 and CDR2 sequences are SGDLS and YYNGEE. The J segment lost 6 bases and the V segment lost 4 bases, leaving 3 bases of the junction unmatched. CDR3 sequence reads: CASSPTSGSNEQFF. CDR3 DNA: TGTGCCAGCAGCCCCACTAGCGGGAGCAATGAGCAGTTCTTC.

This chain joins TRBV4-2 and TRBJ2-5, with 12 bases identical to TRBD2. The CDR3 has 19 amino acids. CDR1 LGHNA and CDR2 YNFKEQ come from the germline V gene. Trimming removed 1 base from V and 0 bases from J; junction bases left unmatched: 9. DNA for the CDR3: TGTGCCAGCAGCCAAGGGACTAGCGGGATATACAAGAACCAAGAGACCCAGTACTTC. Encoded protein: CASSQGTSGIYKNQETQYF.

The CDR3 region has the DNA TGTGCCAGCAGTTTATGGGACCTTGGTGGGGGGCCGGGGGAGCAGTACTTC. Translation: CASSLWDLGGGPGEQYF. The rearrangement links TRBV28 to TRBJ2-7; tentatively, D is TRBD1 or TRBD2 (6 bases each). There are 17 residues in the CDR3. The germline V and J ends were trimmed by 0 bases and 7 bases, with 22 bases remaining between them. CDR1 MDHEN and CDR2 SYDVKM come from the germline V gene.

The gene calls are TRBV20-1 and TRBJ2-7; no definite D call. Germline CDR1 DFQATT, CDR2 SNEGSKA (reference sequence). This CDR3 has 14 residues. The ends were cut back, 3 bases at V and 2 bases at J, with 14 bases in the middle. The CDR3 nucleotides read TGCAGTGCTAGTTTTGGCAGTCAGGCCTACGAGCAGTACTTC. Translation gives CSASFGSQAYEQYF.

This clone was detected once. V is TRBV27 and J is TRBJ2-3; D is undetermined. This CDR3 has 13 amino acids. Germline assignment: CDR1 MNHEY and CDR2 SMNVEV (reference sequence). The ends were cut back, 5 bases at V and 2 bases at J, with 8 bases in the middle. The CDR3 reads CASSPFLTDTQYF. The CDR3 DNA reads as TGTGCCAGCAGTCCCTTCCTCACAGATACGCAGTATTTT.

This clone came up once. The gene calls are TRBV2 and TRBJ1-5, with D unresolved. Trimming took off 2 bases at V and 1 base at J, with 6 bases between the two ends. This CDR3 has 14 amino acids. Per germline, CDR1 SNHLY and CDR2 FYNNEI. CDR3 coding DNA: TGTGCCAGCAGTGAATTGTGGAGCAATCAGCCCCAGCATTTT. It translates to CASSELWSNQPQHF.

The chain employs TRBV21-1 and TRBJ2-3; TRBD2 is taken as the D call from the table, unchecked against the DNA. TRBV21-1 is listed as a pseudogene. The CDR3 contains 12 residues. The CDR3 DNA is TGTGCCAGCAGCCCCTCCACAGATACGCAGTATTTT. It encodes CASSPSTDTQYF.

The chain recombines TRBV5-1 with TRBJ1-3, with 9 bases fitting TRBD1. After removal of 4 bases from V and 1 base from J, the junction contained 0 bases not matched to a gene. CDR1 SGHRS and CDR2 YFSETQ come from the germline V gene. There are 14 residues in the CDR3. The CDR3, as DNA: TGCGCCAGCAGCGGGACAGGGTCTGGAAACACCATATATTTT. It is translated as CASSGTGSGNTIYF.

The CDR3 is CAWAREYTDTQYF. The CDR3 nucleotides read TGTGCCTGGGCGCGGGAGTACACAGATACGCAGTATTTT. The rearrangement links TRBV30 to TRBJ2-3, with TRBD2 matching over 7 bases. CDR3 length equals 13 residues. V was pared by 5 bases and J by 2 bases, with 4 bases of the junction left unmatched. Germline V gives CDR1 GTSNPN, CDR2 SVGIG (reference sequence).

The CDR3 region is CAISEGQGDTDTQYF. The CDR3 region has the DNA TGTGCCATCAGTGAGGGACAGGGAGACACAGATACGCAGTATTTT. The chain joins TRBV10-3 to TRBJ2-3; 8 bases match TRBD1. From germline, CDR1 is ENHRY and CDR2 SYGVKD. The V and J ends lost 2 bases and 2 bases, in that order; junction bases with no gene match: 3. The length of the CDR3 is 15 residues.